The present entry profiles one T cell receptor (beta chain) with its context. Its antigen is not yet known. No much larger clone is present one base from it, and per-base qualities are unavailable. This sample is drawn from a study of OX40 agonist ivuxolimab in advanced cancers. Context from the whole study: Ivuxolimab, which targeted the costimulatory receptor OX40 (CD134), was an agonistic, fully human IgG2 monoclonal antibody. Intravenous ivuxolimab was administered to patients every 2 weeks at six dose levels: 0.01, 0.1, 0.3, 1.5, 3 and 10 mg/kg. Of the approximately 54 dose-escalation patients, hepatocellular carcinoma was present in approximately 20, melanoma in roughly 15, renal cell carcinoma in 9 and head and neck cancer in 9. In the dose-escalation cohort, 75% to 85% of patients were male, and the mean age was 60 years with a range of roughly 20 to 79. Prior anti-PD-1, anti-PD-L1 or anti-CTLA-4 therapy was permitted, and 40% of dose-escalation patients had received checkpoint inhibitors. Partial responses occurred in three dose-escalation patients: two with cutaneous melanoma and one with hepatocellular carcinoma. Peripheral TCRbeta sequencing aimed to test whether ivuxolimab altered TCR sequence diversity and caused clonal T-cell expansion. The paper reports the monotherapy dose-escalation portion (N of about 47 patients) of the phase I ivuxolimab trial. The study at large found these results: After ivuxolimab, CD8+ T cells had more expanded clones than CD4+ T cells on average. In the 0.1-3.0 mg/kg groups, partial responders were among the patients with the lowest normalized peripheral clonal expansion, particularly in CD8+ T cells. Which antigens the clonally expanded peripheral T cells were specific for was not determined. Low levels of normalized T-cell clonal expansion were also seen in some patients who did not respond. Clonal expansion of both CD4+ and CD8+ blood T cells was observed from baseline to week 6 at doses 0.1 to 3.0 mg/kg.

The trial excluded patients who had a history of autoimmune disease or were on systemic immunosuppression. In every dose cohort, peripheral blood was drawn for TCR sequencing at baseline, cycle 4 day 1, and cycle 7 day 1. Samples came from an open-label, multicenter, first-in-human phase I dose-escalation trial of ivuxolimab. Adults with locally advanced or metastatic melanoma, renal cell, hepatocellular, or head and neck squamous cell carcinoma were enrolled in the trial. CD4+ and CD8+ T cells were sorted separately from peripheral blood before TCR sequencing. Genomic DNA was isolated from the sorted cells so that the TCRbeta CDR3 region could be sequenced. The immunoSEQ Assay was used for sequencing of TCRbeta CDR3 regions. TCRdb stores this immuneACCESS table with in-frame sequences only. Part of the clones is absent; in the studies checked, under half of the shortfall reflects unresolved V genes, and no reason is known for the rest. This sample is represented by roughly 70,000 clones; about 87% of them were singletons. 11% of the sample belongs to the ten largest clones.

Trimming costs V 0 bases and J 2 bases, and their ends lie 9 bases apart. The CDR3 numbers 14 residues from cysteine through phenylalanine. Only the CDR3 region is kept as DNA, spanning 42 bases read in frame from base 1. CDR1 and CDR2 are read off the germline V gene as SGHRS and YFSETQ. The receptor chain draws on TRBV5-1 and TRBJ2-7, with a tentative D gene TRBD2 over 6 matching bases. The input for sequencing was CD4+ or CD8+ T cells sorted from blood, taken in a trial of the OX40 agonist ivuxolimab. The sequence derives from an adult with an advanced solid tumor such as melanoma, head and neck, liver or kidney cancer. The sequenced DNA is TGCGCCAGCAGCTTGGTAGGCGGGACCTACGAGCAGTACTTC. It is translated as CASSLVGGTYEQYF.